The source of this T cell receptor (beta chain) is a study of blood T cells in healthy people across ages. Together with a sample-barcoded 5' primer, a J-beta primer mix was included in a second PCR lasting roughly 6 to 12 cycles. TCRdb re-called the 5' RACE reads through MiXCR, storing one row per CDR3 protein. The sample lists 1.5 million to 2 million distinct CDR3 sequences, 28% occurring once. V trimming: 2 bases; J trimming: 0 bases; junction bases outside the gene matches: 4. CDR1 is MNHNY and CDR2 is SVGAGI in the germline V gene (reference sequence). The CDR3 totals 16 residues. This sequence originates from a woman aged 25 to 39 in good health. Material: blood. The chain uses TRBV6-6 and TRBJ2-3; 8 bases are a match to TRBD2. CDR3 in amino acids: CASSYGRGGSTDTQYF. The CDR3 coding sequence is TGTGCCAGCAGTTACGGACGGGGGGGTAGCACAGATACGCAGTATTTT.